Following are 3 T cell receptor beta chains from one sample sequenced in a study of cytomegalovirus exposure and HLA in healthy donors. The PCR was carried out with 60 Vbeta primers and 13 Jbeta primers. Assay used: immunoSEQ multiplex PCR; TCRdb lists only in-frame clones, some missing. The sample consists of some 250,000 clones, around 76% of them appearing once. Sequencing was carried out using PBMCs. The source of these receptors is a woman aged 40 to 49 in good health and CMV-seropositive.

The chain has TRBV11-2 and TRBJ1-2, with unresolved D. The V end was cut by 6 bases, the J end by 6 bases, with 8 bases between. Germline V gene sequence: CDR1 SGHAT, CDR2 FQNNGV. The CDR3 has 11 residues. The CDR3 DNA sequence: TGTGCCAGCAGAGGGCGGGATGGCTACACCTTC. It encodes CASRGRDGYTF.

The rearrangement joins TRBV11-2 to TRBJ2-5; possibly TRBD2 for D (6 bases). V lost 1 base, J lost 2 bases, and 11 bases lay in between. The germline V gene has CDR1 SGHAT and CDR2 FQNNGV. The CDR3 has 15 residues. The CDR3 DNA sequence: TGTGCCAGCAGCTTAGTTAGCGGCTCTCAAGAGACCCAGTACTTC. This sequence encodes CASSLVSGSQETQYF.

CDR3 region: CASSTWTGQNTEAFF. The CDR3 DNA reads TGTGCCAGTAGTACTTGGACAGGGCAGAACACTGAAGCTTTCTTT. The chain links TRBV19 to TRBJ1-1; 8 nucleotides agree with TRBD1. Germline trimming cut 4 bases from V and 1 base from J; bases unmatched to any gene: 5. The CDR3 is made up of 15 amino acids. The V gene's germline CDR1 is LNHDA and CDR2 SQIVND (reference sequence).